There are a few counts of the clone carrying this T cell receptor beta chain. Its specificity is unknown. CDR1 is SGDLS and CDR2 is YYNGEE in the germline V gene. V lost 4 bases to trimming and J lost 5 bases, with 15 bases between them. The CDR3 loop spans 14 amino acids. This sample is part of a study of T cell responses to AZD1222 COVID-19 vaccine. Whole-study findings and limits: Repertoire samples came only from after the peak T cell response.

TCRdb's table, derived via immunoSEQ multiplex PCR, lists solely in-frame clones and lacks some. The sample contains about 100,000 clones, roughly nine tenths of which appear only once. This chain connects TRBV9 to TRBJ1-2; possibly TRBD1 for D (6 bases). The sample consisted of peripheral blood, taken on day 0 of AZD1222 vaccination. This receptor was taken from an adult in good health. The CDR3 coding sequence is TGTGCCAGCAGCCCTCTGGGGGCAGGGTATGGCTACACCTTC. Translation gives CASSPLGAGYGYTF.